This T cell receptor (beta chain) was documented in a study of shared clonotypes between healthy human individuals. General study results and limits: Few donors limited the genetic and exposure-history diversity represented.

This CDR3 has 16 residues. Each subset's genomic DNA was split evenly across several immunoSEQ plates. Replicate PCRs run on unsorted PBMC used around 330 ng DNA, which was about 30,000 T cell genomes. Method: immunoSEQ multiplex PCR; TCRdb's copy keeps in-frame clones and lacks some. This table has about 490,000 clones, roughly four fifths appearing once. There are a few counts of this clone. Antigen unknown. Everyone who donated was a Caucasian adult who lived in Nashville, Tennessee. V gene TRBV12-2 combines with J gene TRBJ2-5; the table's D call, TRBD2, has no DNA check behind it. TRBV12-2 has pseudogene status. Sequencing was carried out using PBMCs. The receptor was derived from a woman between 40 and 50 years old in good health. Some clones in this sample may be carry-over from other donors' samples. The CDR3 DNA follows: TGTGCAAGTCGCTCCCTAGGGACTACGGGGGACGGGACCCAGTACTTC. It translates to CASRSLGTTGDGTQYF.